This is a list of T cell receptor beta chains from one sample in a study of early T cells in non-severe SARS-CoV-2 infection. Via MiXCR, TCRdb re-called the 5' RACE reads, giving one row per CDR3 protein. The sample lists about 64,000 distinct CDR3 sequences; less than 15% were seen once. Sequencing was performed on whole blood. The source is an adult who was a healthcare worker with PCR-confirmed SARS-CoV-2 infection or an uninfected control (not recorded which). CDR3s include the opening cysteine and the closing phenylalanine or tryptophan. The D gene is left open where the match is weak. The listing skips clone size in some rows; elsewhere it reads once, few, many or a size class.

clone size	V gene	J gene	D gene	CDR3 protein	CDR3 DNA
few	TRBV9	TRBJ2-7	TRBD2	CASSVGSAGGSLPYEQYF	TGTGCCAGCAGCGTAGGGTCTGCGGGGGGGTCCCTCCCCTACGAGCAGTACTTC
.	TRBV12-5	TRBJ1-6	.	CASGLSNSPLHF	TGTGCTAGTGGTTTGTCCAATTCACCCCTCCACTTT
many	TRBV29-1	TRBJ2-3	.	CSVTFTRNTQYF	TGCAGCGTGACTTTTACCCGGAATACGCAGTATTTT
many	TRBV6-5	TRBJ1-1	.	CASSYVKNTEAFF	TGTGCCAGCAGTTACGTCAAGAACACTGAAGCTTTCTTT
.	TRBV5-1	TRBJ2-1	TRBD1	CASSSTGVTMRGQFF	TGCGCCAGCAGCTCCACAGGGGTAACAATGAGAGGGCAGTTCTTC
.	TRBV5-4	TRBJ1-1	TRBD1	CASSPTGGRMNTEAFF	TGTGCCAGCAGTCCCACAGGGGGCCGCATGAACACTGAAGCTTTCTTT
once	TRBV29-1	TRBJ2-3	TRBD2	CSLGLAGNTQYF	TGCAGCCTGGGACTAGCGGGGAATACGCAGTATTTT
many	TRBV5-1	TRBJ2-2	.	CASSHSVQNTGELFF	TGCGCCAGCAGCCATTCAGTTCAGAACACCGGGGAGCTGTTTTTT
.	TRBV5-1	TRBJ1-1	.	CASRDRNTEAFF	TGCGCCAGCAGGGACAGGAACACTGAAGCTTTCTTT
many	TRBV18	TRBJ2-7	.	CASSTGTDAYEQYF	TGTGCCAGCTCGACCGGGACGGATGCCTACGAGCAGTACTTC
many	TRBV12-3/TRBV12-4	TRBJ2-3	.	CASSAAPDTQYF	TGTGCCAGCTCGGCTGCGCCAGATACGCAGTATTTT
.	TRBV6-6	TRBJ1-2	TRBD1	CASSSVDRGPYGYTF	TGTGCCAGCAGTTCCGTAGACAGGGGACCCTATGGCTACACCTTC
few	TRBV7-2	TRBJ2-7	.	CASSLGGWGEQYF	TGTGCCAGCAGCTTAGGAGGGTGGGGCGAGCAGTACTTC